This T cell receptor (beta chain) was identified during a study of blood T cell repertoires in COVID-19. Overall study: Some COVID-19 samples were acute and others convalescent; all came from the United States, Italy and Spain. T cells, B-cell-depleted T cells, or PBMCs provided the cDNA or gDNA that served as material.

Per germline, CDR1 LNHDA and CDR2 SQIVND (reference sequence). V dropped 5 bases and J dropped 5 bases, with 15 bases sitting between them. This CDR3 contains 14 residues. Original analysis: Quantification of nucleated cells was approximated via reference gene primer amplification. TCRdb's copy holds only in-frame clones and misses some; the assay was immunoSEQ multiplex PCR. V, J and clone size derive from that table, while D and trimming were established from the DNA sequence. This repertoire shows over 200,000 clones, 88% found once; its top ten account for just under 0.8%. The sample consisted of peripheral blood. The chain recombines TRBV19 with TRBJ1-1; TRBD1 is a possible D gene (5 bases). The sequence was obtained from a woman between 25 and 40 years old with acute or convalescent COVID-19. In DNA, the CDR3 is TGTGCCAGTAGTCCCGACAGAGTTCGGACTGAAGCTTTCTTT. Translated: CASSPDRVRTEAFF.